What follows are 24 T cell receptor beta chains derived from one specimen sequenced in a study of T cell responses to AZD1222 COVID-19 vaccine. Here immunoSEQ multiplex PCR was the method, and the copy in TCRdb shows in-frame clones only, minus some. Of some 150,000 clones detected, about 95% appear once; the ten largest clones hold roughly 1.3%. The material was peripheral blood, obtained on day 0 of AZD1222 vaccination. The receptors come from an adult in good health.

This chain connects TRBV5-1 to TRBJ1-2; the D gene is possibly TRBD1 (6 bases). CDR3 length: 14 amino acids. V was clipped by 0 bases and J by 5 bases, with 11 bases between them. Germline CDR1 is SGHRS and CDR2 is YFSETQ. The CDR3 loop is CASSLGQEVYGYTF. The DNA for the CDR3 is TGCGCCAGCAGCTTGGGACAGGAGGTATATGGCTACACCTTC.

The V and J genes are TRBV7-9 and TRBJ2-7; D gene uncertain. This CDR3 is 13 amino acids long. V was shortened by 6 bases and J by 3 bases, with 12 bases between the two germline ends. Germline CDR1 is SEHNR and CDR2 is FQNEAQ (reference sequence). CDR3 protein: CASSPTASYEQYV. The CDR3 nucleotides are TGTGCCAGCAGTCCGACCGCAAGCTACGAGCAGTACGTC.

The chain recombines TRBV4-2 with TRBJ1-4; the match to TRBD1 covers 8 bases. V shed 0 bases, J shed 6 bases, and the junction held 12 bases outside the gene matches. Germline loops: CDR1 LGHNA, CDR2 YNFKEQ. The CDR3 is made up of 18 amino acids. CDR3 sequence (DNA): TGTGCCAGCAGCCAAGAAGGGACCGACAGGGGATATTATGAAAAACTGTTTTTT. Protein product: CASSQEGTDRGYYEKLFF.

The chain links TRBV5-1 to TRBJ2-1; possibly TRBD2 for D (5 bases). CDR3 size: 13 residues. The germline V and J ends were trimmed by 2 bases and 10 bases, with 13 bases remaining between them. The germline V gene encodes CDR1 SGHRS and CDR2 YFSETQ. The CDR3 nucleotides read TGCGCCAGCAGCTTTAGCGATCAGGACGAGCAGTTCTTC. Protein sequence: CASSFSDQDEQFF.

This clone was observed once. The chain employs TRBV6-1 and TRBJ1-5, with a tentative D call TRBD1 (5 bases). The CDR3 totals 15 residues. V shed 2 bases and J shed 4 bases, with 12 bases lying between them. The germline V gene has CDR1 MNHNS and CDR2 SASEGT. The CDR3 DNA is TGTGCCAGCAGTGAATGGCCCGACAGTAATCAGCCCCAGCATTTT. It translates to CASSEWPDSNQPQHF.

The chain links TRBV6-5 to TRBJ2-2; D might be TRBD2 (5 bases). V was cut by 2 bases and J by 0 bases, with 7 bases left in between. This CDR3 is built from 15 residues. Germline CDR1 is MNHEY and CDR2 is SVGAGI. CDR3 nucleotide sequence: TGTGCCAGCAGTTACGGGAGTGCGAACACCGGGGAGCTGTTTTTT. This gives the protein CASSYGSANTGELFF.

The rearrangement links TRBV9 to TRBJ2-2, with 7 bases lining up with TRBD1. Germline CDR1 is SGDLS and CDR2 is YYNGEE. The CDR3 covers 18 residues. The trim removed 3 bases at V and 4 bases at J, leaving 15 bases unmatched. The CDR3 loop reads CASSAEQGTRPSTGELFF. In nucleotides, the CDR3 is TGTGCCAGCAGCGCCGAACAGGGGACCCGCCCTTCCACCGGGGAGCTGTTTTTT.

This chain connects TRBV28 to TRBJ2-3; a weak D match, TRBD2 (5 bases). The CDR3 has 15 residues. V was trimmed by 4 bases and J by 1 base, leaving 12 bases between them. Germline V CDR1 and CDR2: MDHEN, SYDVKM. Written as DNA, the CDR3 is TGTGCCAGCAGTTCAGCGGACGACGGCACAGATACGCAGTATTTT. Its translation is CASSSADDGTDTQYF.

This chain joins TRBV4-3 and TRBJ2-3; TRBD1 agrees at 9 bases. From germline, CDR1 is LGHNA and CDR2 YSLEER. CDR3 size: 16 residues. V lost 1 base and J lost 4; bases outside the gene matches: 6. In DNA, the CDR3 is TGCGCCAGCAGCCAAGTCTTGGGACAGGGTGCAGATACGCAGTATTTT. Translating it yields CASSQVLGQGADTQYF.

The rearrangement links TRBV4-3 to TRBJ1-1; the D gene is possibly TRBD1 (6 bases). V was pared by 3 bases and J by 4 bases, with 12 bases between. This CDR3 has 14 residues. Germline CDR1 reads LGHNA; CDR2 reads YSLEER. In DNA form, the CDR3 reads TGCGCCAGCAGCCATGAGATCAGGGGCACTGAAGCTTTCTTT. This encodes CASSHEIRGTEAFF.

The chain combines TRBV4-1 with TRBJ2-7; 7 bases match TRBD1. With V trimmed by 3 bases and J by 4 bases, 3 bases remained unmatched. Germline lookup yields CDR1 MGHRA and CDR2 YSYEKL. CDR3 size: 13 residues. In DNA form, the CDR3 reads TGCGCCAGCAGCCAGCAACAGGGGTACGAGCAGTACGTC. This sequence encodes CASSQQQGYEQYV.

The chain employs TRBV20-1 and TRBJ2-1; D call uncertain. Trimming removed 5 bases at V and 6 bases at J, with 8 bases between. The CDR3 has 11 residues. Germline V lookup: CDR1 DFQATT, CDR2 SNEGSKA (reference sequence). In DNA form, the CDR3 reads TGCAGTGCTCTTCAGAGCAATGAGCAGTTCTTC. This encodes CSALQSNEQFF.

The CDR3 nucleotides read TGTGCCAGCAGTTTGGACAGGGGTTTGAACACTGAAGCTTTCTTT. The encoded protein is CASSLDRGLNTEAFF. The genes are TRBV6-5 and TRBJ1-1, with 9 bases aligning to TRBD1. Germline V CDR1 and CDR2: MNHEY, SVGAGI. The CDR3 is 15 amino acids. V shed 4 bases, J shed 0 bases, and the junction held 3 bases outside the gene matches.

The rearrangement joins TRBV19 to TRBJ2-6; TRBD1 is a possible D gene (6 bases). The V gene lost 6 bases and the J gene lost 2 bases, with 11 bases spanning the gap. From germline, CDR1 is LNHDA and CDR2 SQIVND (reference sequence). This CDR3 region has 15 residues. CDR3 sequence: CASRSNRAGANVLTF. CDR3 in DNA: TGTGCCAGTAGATCTAACAGGGCTGGGGCCAACGTCCTGACTTTC. The variable domain in full, with the rest retrieved from reference TRBV19 and TRBJ2-6, is DGGITQSPKYLFRKEGQNVTLSCEQNLNHDAMYWYRQDPGQGLRLIYYSQIVNDFQKGDIAEGYSVSREKKESFPLTVTSAQKNPTAFYLCASRSNRAGANVLTFGAGSRLTVL.

The chain links TRBV18 to TRBJ2-2; TRBD2 aligns across 7 bases. CDR1 is KGHSH, CDR2 LQKENI, per germline. The trim removed 3 bases at V and 0 bases at J, leaving 16 bases unmatched. This CDR3 has 20 amino acids. This CDR3 reads CASSPYSGVGRPPNTGELFF. DNA for the CDR3: TGTGCCAGCTCACCCTACAGCGGGGTTGGACGCCCGCCGAACACCGGGGAGCTGTTTTTT.

This clone appeared once. The chain recombines TRBV9 with TRBJ2-1; D gene ambiguous. Trimming pared 0 bases from V and 0 bases from J, leaving 13 bases between. CDR3 length: 17 residues. Germline V lookup: CDR1 SGDLS, CDR2 YYNGEE. CDR3 amino acids: CASSVDGAPSSYNEQFF. The CDR3 region has the DNA TGTGCCAGCAGCGTAGACGGAGCCCCGAGCTCCTACAATGAGCAGTTCTTC. Full variable domain (remainder filled in from reference TRBV9 and TRBJ2-1): DSGVTQTPKHLITATGQRVTLRCSPRSGDLSVYWYQQSLDQGLQFLIQYYNGEERAKGNILERFSAQQFPDLHSELNLSSLELGDSALYFCASSVDGAPSSYNEQFFGPGTRLTVL.

A single count supports this clone. The chain has TRBV11-2 and TRBJ2-2; 7 bases line up with TRBD2. The CDR3 sequence is 15 residues long. Germline V gene data show CDR1 as SGHAT and CDR2 as FQNNGV. V was pared by 5 bases and J by 7 bases, with 10 bases of the junction left unmatched. As DNA, the CDR3 is TGTGCCAGCAGCCTACCGGGACTATCTGACGGGGAGCTGTTTTTT. This encodes CASSLPGLSDGELFF.

This chain links TRBV2 with TRBJ1-5, with D possibly TRBD1 on 6 matching bases. The CDR3 totals 14 residues. The ends were cut back, 7 bases at V and 4 bases at J, with 14 bases in the middle. The V gene's germline CDR1 is SNHLY and CDR2 FYNNEI. The CDR3 sequence: CASNKRGANQPQHF. The CDR3 DNA sequence: TGTGCCAGCAACAAACGGGGGGCTAATCAGCCCCAGCATTTT.

The chain links TRBV6-5 to TRBJ1-4, with D perhaps TRBD1 (5 bases). Trimming removed 5 bases at V and 7 bases at J, with 14 bases between. Per germline, CDR1 MNHEY and CDR2 SVGAGI. The CDR3 spans 14 residues. The CDR3 spells CASSPGAGSEKLFF. The DNA of the CDR3 is TGTGCCAGCAGTCCCGGAGCAGGGTCTGAAAAACTGTTTTTT.

On this clone: Mismatch with germline at one junction end may stem from a read error. This chain uses TRBV19 with TRBJ2-4; 7 bases align to TRBD2. The germline CDR1 and CDR2 sequences are LNHDA and SQIVND (reference sequence). The CDR3 spans 11 residues. The CDR3, as DNA: TGTGCCAGTAGGGGGTCCAGCGGGGCATTTTTC. As protein: CASRGSSGAFF.

In this sample, this clone turned up once. This chain connects TRBV18 to TRBJ2-7; D gene uncertain. This CDR3 is built from 14 residues. Trimming took off 0 bases at V and 2 bases at J, with 8 bases between the two ends. Germline V gene sequence: CDR1 KGHSH, CDR2 LQKENI. This CDR3 reads CASSPPGQTYEQYV. In nucleotides, the CDR3 is TGTGCCAGCTCACCACCTGGCCAGACCTACGAGCAGTACGTC.

This clone was seen just once. This chain's CDR3 is CASSHSGRLTEAFF. CDR3 in DNA: TGCGCCAGCAGCCATAGCGGACGGTTGACTGAAGCTTTCTTT. This chain uses TRBV5-1 with TRBJ1-1; D is uncertain. The CDR3 sequence is 14 residues long. The germline gives CDR1 SGHRS, CDR2 YFSETQ. Between the trimmed V and J ends, which lost 4 bases and 5 bases, there was a span of 15 bases. Full variable domain (remainder filled in from reference TRBV5-1 and TRBJ1-1): KAGVTQTPRYLIKTRGQQVTLSCSPISGHRSVSWYQQTPGQGLQFLFEYFSETQRNKGNFPGRFSGRQFSNSRSEMNVSTLELGDSALYLCASSHSGRLTEAFFGQGTRLTVV.

This clone showed up just a few times. The chain uses TRBV27 and TRBJ2-2; TRBD2 might be the D (6 bases). Germline V gives CDR1 MNHEY, CDR2 SMNVEV (reference sequence). This CDR3 spans 14 amino acids. V lost 3 bases to trimming and J lost 7 bases, with 12 bases between them. The CDR3 region is CASSFAGRNGELFF. The DNA for the CDR3 is TGTGCCAGCAGTTTCGCAGGGAGGAACGGGGAGCTGTTTTTT.

Notes on this clone: One junction end disagrees with the germline gene, perhaps due to a read error. The chain links TRBV19 to TRBJ2-5; TRBD1 aligns across 8 bases. Per germline, CDR1 LNHDA and CDR2 SQIVND (reference sequence). The CDR3 has 15 amino acids. CDR3 DNA: TGTGCCAGTAGTAGGACAGGGAGTAGCCAAAAGACCCAGTACTTC. It translates to CASSRTGSSQKTQYF.